This TCR beta chain is drawn from a study of Ad26.COV2.S vaccination and SARS-CoV-2 variants. The CDR3 runs 13 residues. From germline, CDR1 is SGHRS and CDR2 YFSETQ. Trimming removed 2 bases at V and 10 bases at J, with 15 bases between. Findings and caveats of the study: People who got the vaccine had more spike-specific TCR breadth than people who got placebo.

In its sample, this clone was seen once. The target antigen is unknown. Stated treatment: 15 to 20 received Ad26.COV2.S at low or high dose, single or two shots; about five received placebo; per-sample allocation not given. On day 63 after the first injection, vaccine and placebo recipients gave samples. Assay used: immunoSEQ multiplex PCR; TCRdb lists only in-frame clones, some missing. This table holds roughly 500,000 clones, 85% to 90% found once. This specimen consisted of peripheral blood, obtained in a trial of Ad26.COV2.S vaccine versus placebo. This receptor was obtained from a person aged 18-60 years who received the Ad26.COV2.S COVID-19 vaccine or a placebo. The genes are TRBV5-1 and TRBJ1-1, with a tentative D call TRBD1 (5 bases). In nucleotides, the CDR3 is TGCGCCAGCAGCTTCGCGGACATGGAAGGAGCTTTCTTT. Protein product: CASSFADMEGAFF.